Listed below are T cell receptor beta chains from one sample, sequenced in a study of technical replicates of blood from a few donors. The method was immunoSEQ multiplex PCR; TCRdb's version includes in-frame clones alone and lacks a portion of them. The sample contains fewer than 95,000 clones, around 94% of which appear only once. The sample taken for sequencing was T cells isolated from PBMCs. All receptors come from a human donor in good health. Both conserved end residues are part of each CDR3. D genes are given only for firm matches. The listing skips clone size in some rows; elsewhere it reads once, few, many or a size class.

CDR3nt	CDR3aa	j_gene	d_gene	abundance	v_gene
TGCGCCAGCAGTGACTTAAATTCACCCCTCCACTTT	CASSDLNSPLHF	TRBJ1-6	.	.	TRBV10-2
TGTGCCGCACTAGAGGGGGCCGGCACTGAAGCTTTCTTT	CAALEGAGTEAFF	TRBJ1-1	TRBD1	.	TRBV10-3
TGCGCCAGCAGCTTGTCCGGGGGAGTCTATGGCTACACCTTC	CASSLSGGVYGYTF	TRBJ1-2	.	.	TRBV5-1
TGTGCCAGCAGTCCACAGGGAGCTGCTAATGAAAAACTGTTTTTT	CASSPQGAANEKLFF	TRBJ1-4	.	.	TRBV5-4
TGTGCCAGCAGTCACAGGGGGATGGTTGGAAACACCATATATTTT	CASSHRGMVGNTIYF	TRBJ1-3	TRBD1	.	TRBV27
TGTGCCAGTAGTCCATCGACAGTCAGGGGCTATGGCTACACCTTC	CASSPSTVRGYGYTF	TRBJ1-2	.	.	TRBV19
TGTGCCAGCAGCCTAACGGGACTAGCGGGCCGAGAGCAGTTCTTC	CASSLTGLAGREQFF	TRBJ2-1	TRBD2	.	TRBV13
TGTGCCAGCAGCAGAGACAATGAGCAGTTCTTC	CASSRDNEQFF	TRBJ2-1	.	.	TRBV5-4
TGTGCCATCAATAATGAGGGCACCGGGGAGCTGTTTTTT	CAINNEGTGELFF	TRBJ2-2	.	.	TRBV10-3
TGCGCCAGCAGCCCGGAGGGGACTGAAGCTTTCTTT	CASSPEGTEAFF	TRBJ1-1	.	.	TRBV5-1
TGTGCCACCAGACCCACAGGGGTAGTTCAGGCAACTAATGAAAAACTGTTTTTT	CATRPTGVVQATNEKLFF	TRBJ1-4	TRBD1	.	TRBV15
TGTGCCAGTAGTATCCACCGGACTAGCGGGATAACGTACGAGCAGTACTTC	CASSIHRTSGITYEQYF	TRBJ2-7	TRBD2	.	TRBV19
TGTGCCAGCAGCGCTCCATGGCGGGGAGCCACTGAAGCTTTCTTT	CASSAPWRGATEAFF	TRBJ1-1	.	once	TRBV7-8
TGTGCCAGCAGCTCAAGCGGGGGGGGAAGGGAGACCCAGTACTTC	CASSSSGGGRETQYF	TRBJ2-5	TRBD2	.	TRBV5-4
TGCGCCAGCAGTGTGACCGGGACAGGGTACGAGCAGTACTTC	CASSVTGTGYEQYF	TRBJ2-7	TRBD1	.	TRBV10-1
TGTGCCAGCAGAGAAGGGTGGCAGGGCTACAATGAGCAGTTCTTC	CASREGWQGYNEQFF	TRBJ2-1	.	.	TRBV2
TGTGCCAGCAGTGTAAACAGGGCCACTGAAGCTTTCTTT	CASSVNRATEAFF	TRBJ1-1	.	.	TRBV6-1
TGCGCCAGCAGCCAAGACAGGGCTGCGGGGGAGCTGTTTTTT	CASSQDRAAGELFF	TRBJ2-2	.	.	TRBV4-1
TGTGCCAGCAGCTTAGGAGGGGACAGACGCTATGGCTACACCTTC	CASSLGGDRRYGYTF	TRBJ1-2	TRBD1	.	TRBV11-2
TGTGCCAGCAGTATATGGGACAGAACAGATACGCAGTATTTT	CASSIWDRTDTQYF	TRBJ2-3	TRBD1	.	TRBV27
TGCGCCAGCAGCCAAGACAGGGGAGGGTCCTACGAGCAGTACTTC	CASSQDRGGSYEQYF	TRBJ2-7	.	once	TRBV4-1
TGTGCCAGCTCACCACCGGGAGGGGGAAACACCATATATTTT	CASSPPGGGNTIYF	TRBJ1-3	.	.	TRBV18
TGTGCCAGCAGCTTTTCACGACAGGCCCTAAATTCACCCCTCCACTTT	CASSFSRQALNSPLHF	TRBJ1-6	.	.	TRBV7-9
TGTGCCAGCAGCTTATACACCACCACGGGAGTGTTTTTT	CASSLYTTTGVFF	TRBJ1-4	.	.	TRBV7-2
TGTGCCAGTAGTATACATTCGGCGGGACAGGATAATTCACCCCTCCACTTT	CASSIHSAGQDNSPLHF	TRBJ1-6	TRBD1	.	TRBV19
TGTGCCAGCAGCGGGGAGGGATATAGCAATCAGCCCCAGCATTTT	CASSGEGYSNQPQHF	TRBJ1-5	.	.	TRBV7-9
TGTGCCAGCAGCGCTGAAACAGGGAGTCCTAATGAAAAACTGTTTTTT	CASSAETGSPNEKLFF	TRBJ1-4	.	.	TRBV9
TGTGCCAGCAGCAGTGTAGCGGGGGCCGTCCCAGAGACCCAGTACTTC	CASSSVAGAVPETQYF	TRBJ2-5	TRBD2	.	TRBV11-2
TGTGCCAGCAGCTCGACCGGACAGGGGGCAGTCACCGGGGAGCTGTTTTTT	CASSSTGQGAVTGELFF	TRBJ2-2	TRBD1	once	TRBV7-8
TGTGCCAGCAGTGAACTCAGAAAAGAGACCCAGTACTTC	CASSELRKETQYF	TRBJ2-5	.	.	TRBV25-1
TGTGCCAGCAGCCAAGAACAGGCTAACTATGGCTACACCTTC	CASSQEQANYGYTF	TRBJ1-2	.	.	TRBV4-2
TGTGCCAGCAGCGGACAGGGGGCAGCTAACTATGGCTACACCTTC	CASSGQGAANYGYTF	TRBJ1-2	TRBD1	.	TRBV11-2
TGCGCCAGCAGCCAAAATCCCGGTTCAGGGGGCTCTCTGAGCTCCTATAATTCACCCCTCCACTTT	CASSQNPGSGGSLSSYNSPLHF	TRBJ1-6	TRBD1	.	TRBV4-1
TGTGCCAGCACACGAAGGGGGCGACGAGGAAACACCATATATTTT	CASTRRGRRGNTIYF	TRBJ1-3	TRBD1	.	TRBV28
TGTGCCAGCAGTCTGATGATGGACGGGATCTATGGCTACACCTTC	CASSLMMDGIYGYTF	TRBJ1-2	.	.	TRBV28
TGCGCCAGCAGCCTACTAGGACTAGCAAACAATGAGCAGTTCTTC	CASSLLGLANNEQFF	TRBJ2-1	TRBD2	.	TRBV5-1
TGCGCCAGCGGACCGGGACAGCACTCCACTGAAGCTTTCTTT	CASGPGQHSTEAFF	TRBJ1-1	TRBD1	.	TRBV5-1
TGTGCCAGCAGTTTTTGGGTGCGGGAGGGCCGAAATGAGCAGTTCTTC	CASSFWVREGRNEQFF	TRBJ2-1	TRBD2	.	TRBV28
TGTGCCAGCAGCTTAGTCGTCGGGTACCAAGAGACCCAGTACTTC	CASSLVVGYQETQYF	TRBJ2-5	.	.	TRBV7-8
TGTGCCTGGAGTGTCGGAACAGATATTAATGGCTACACCTTC	CAWSVGTDINGYTF	TRBJ1-2	.	.	TRBV30
TGTGCCAGCAGCGCAGGACTAGCGGGGTACAATGAGCAGTTCTTC	CASSAGLAGYNEQFF	TRBJ2-1	TRBD2	.	TRBV9
TGTGCCACCAGTCACCAGGACAGGGGTGGAAACACCATATATTTT	CATSHQDRGGNTIYF	TRBJ1-3	TRBD1	.	TRBV15
TGTGCCAGCAGCCACCGGGACAGGGCTCCTGGGGCCAACGTCCTGACTTTC	CASSHRDRAPGANVLTF	TRBJ2-6	TRBD1	.	TRBV7-9
TGTGCCAGTAGTACTAGCGAGCAAGAGACCCAGTACTTC	CASSTSEQETQYF	TRBJ2-5	.	.	TRBV19